The rows below give T cell receptor beta chains drawn from one sample of a study of CD8+ T cells in alopecia areata. The repertoire was sequenced with immunoSEQ multiplex PCR; TCRdb's copy has only in-frame clones and lacks some. The data hold approximately 220,000 clones, with 30% to 40% observed a single time. The sequencing used CD4+ T cells sorted from blood, collected between weeks 30 and 35, from a patient treated with tofacitinib. The source is a human donor with alopecia areata. CDR3s include the opening cysteine and the closing phenylalanine or tryptophan. Fields, in order: D gene, V gene, clone size, J gene, CDR3 protein, CDR3 DNA. The D gene is left open where the match is weak. Not every row has a clone size; where given, it reads once, few, many or a size class.

TRBD2	TRBV5-6	-	TRBJ2-5	CASSLDGSGTWKTQYF	TGTGCCAGCAGCTTGGATGGCAGCGGGACCTGGAAGACCCAGTACTTC
-	TRBV4-1	few	TRBJ2-7	CASSPRALAYSYEQYF	TGCGCCAGCAGCCCGAGGGCACTAGCATATTCCTACGAGCAGTACTTC
-	TRBV29-1	few	TRBJ2-2	CSARLGGTGELFF	TGCAGCGCTCGCCTCGGCGGCACCGGGGAGCTGTTTTTT
-	TRBV6-5	-	TRBJ1-2	CASSSLGGYTF	TGTGCCAGCAGTTCTCTGGGGGGCTACACCTTC
-	TRBV6-6	few	TRBJ2-1	CASSLRTATGNEQFF	TGTGCCAGCAGCCTTCGGACAGCCACGGGGAATGAGCAGTTCTTC
-	TRBV6-1	-	TRBJ1-4	CASSALGGYTEKLFF	TGTGCCAGCAGTGCCCTAGGGGGATACACGGAAAAACTGTTTTTT
-	TRBV2	-	TRBJ1-3	CASGALGNTIYF	TGTGCCAGCGGGGCGTTGGGAAACACCATATATTTT
-	TRBV10-3	few	TRBJ2-3	CAISEATYGDTQYF	TGTGCCATCAGTGAGGCAACGTATGGAGATACGCAGTATTTT
-	TRBV7-9	-	TRBJ1-4	CASSSSKQGRGNEKLFF	TGTGCCAGCAGCTCTTCAAAACAGGGACGGGGTAATGAAAAACTGTTTTTT
TRBD1	TRBV29-1	-	TRBJ2-5	CSGRGGDRGETQYF	TGCAGCGGCCGTGGGGGGGACAGGGGAGAGACCCAGTACTTC
-	TRBV25-1	-	TRBJ1-2	CASSDPLGLNYGYTF	TGTGCCAGCAGTGACCCTCTTGGACTCAACTATGGCTACACCTTC
TRBD1	TRBV10-3	few	TRBJ2-1	CAIRGQGAAYNEQFF	TGTGCCATCAGGGGACAGGGGGCGGCCTACAATGAGCAGTTCTTC
-	TRBV27	-	TRBJ2-2	CASRRIGTATNTGELFF	TGTGCCAGCAGACGAATAGGGACGGCTACGAACACCGGGGAGCTGTTTTTT
-	TRBV7-9	-	TRBJ2-3	CASSHISTDTQYF	TGTGCCAGCAGCCACATTAGCACAGATACGCAGTATTTT
-	TRBV6-5	few	TRBJ2-1	CAASYSAYNEQFF	TGTGCCGCCTCCTATAGCGCCTACAATGAGCAGTTCTTC
TRBD1	TRBV6-1	-	TRBJ2-7	CASSALTGLRYEQYF	TGTGCCAGCAGTGCGTTGACAGGGTTAAGGTACGAGCAGTACTTC
TRBD1	TRBV30	few	TRBJ1-1	CAWSLTDRDEFTEAFF	TGTGCCTGGAGTTTGACGGACAGGGATGAGTTCACTGAAGCTTTCTTT
-	TRBV5-1	-	TRBJ1-1	CASGDEQGRNTEAFF	TGCGCCAGCGGGGATGAACAGGGTAGGAACACTGAAGCTTTCTTT
TRBD1	TRBV6-5	few	TRBJ1-5	CASSTDAQGYQPQHF	TGTGCCAGCAGTACCGACGCACAGGGGTATCAGCCCCAGCATTTT
-	TRBV30	-	TRBJ2-5	CAWSVNSIQETQYF	TGTGCCTGGAGTGTAAACAGTATACAAGAGACCCAGTACTTC
TRBD1	TRBV15	-	TRBJ1-2	CATSRNRGLDYGYTF	TGTGCCACCAGCAGGAACAGGGGGCTTGACTATGGCTACACCTTC
-	TRBV29-1	-	TRBJ1-1	CSVSTGNTEAFF	TGCAGCGTTTCGACAGGGAACACTGAAGCTTTCTTT
-	TRBV2	-	TRBJ1-5	CASSEGGRGSQPQHF	TGTGCCAGCAGTGAAGGAGGGCGGGGCTCTCAGCCCCAGCATTTT
-	TRBV30	few	TRBJ1-5	CAWSVGQRNQPQHF	TGTGCCTGGAGTGTAGGACAGCGCAATCAGCCCCAGCATTTT
TRBD1	TRBV18	many	TRBJ1-1	CASSLGDRGPEAFF	TGTGCCAGCTCGCTAGGCGACAGGGGACCTGAAGCTTTCTTT
TRBD1	TRBV4-1	-	TRBJ2-7	CASSPGQGPSYEQYF	TGCGCCAGCAGCCCGGGACAGGGGCCATCCTACGAGCAGTACTTC
-	TRBV7-2	-	TRBJ1-6	CASSLGVGGFSPLHF	TGTGCCAGCAGCTTAGGGGTTGGAGGATTTTCACCCCTCCACTTT
TRBD1	TRBV5-1	-	TRBJ1-1	CASSLAGGTLMNTEAFF	TGCGCCAGCAGCTTGGCAGGGGGCACACTGATGAACACTGAAGCTTTCTTT
-	TRBV4-1	-	TRBJ1-5	CASSQDTMVDGRLNQPQHF	TGCGCCAGCAGCCAAGATACCATGGTGGATGGCCGATTAAATCAGCCCCAGCATTTT
-	TRBV4-1	few	TRBJ1-5	CASSQDARQRGGNQPQHF	TGCGCCAGCAGCCAAGATGCAAGACAGAGGGGAGGCAATCAGCCCCAGCATTTT
-	TRBV5-4	-	TRBJ1-1	CASSLDRLGSSDMNTEAFF	TGTGCCAGCAGCTTGGACCGCTTGGGCAGTTCAGATATGAACACTGAAGCTTTCTTT
-	TRBV30	-	TRBJ1-1	CACSYLGTRVTEAFF	TGTGCCTGTTCGTACCTCGGGACACGAGTCACTGAAGCTTTCTTT
-	TRBV10-3	-	TRBJ1-2	CAISEKKQVESYTF	TGTGCCATCAGCGAGAAAAAACAGGTTGAGAGCTACACCTTC